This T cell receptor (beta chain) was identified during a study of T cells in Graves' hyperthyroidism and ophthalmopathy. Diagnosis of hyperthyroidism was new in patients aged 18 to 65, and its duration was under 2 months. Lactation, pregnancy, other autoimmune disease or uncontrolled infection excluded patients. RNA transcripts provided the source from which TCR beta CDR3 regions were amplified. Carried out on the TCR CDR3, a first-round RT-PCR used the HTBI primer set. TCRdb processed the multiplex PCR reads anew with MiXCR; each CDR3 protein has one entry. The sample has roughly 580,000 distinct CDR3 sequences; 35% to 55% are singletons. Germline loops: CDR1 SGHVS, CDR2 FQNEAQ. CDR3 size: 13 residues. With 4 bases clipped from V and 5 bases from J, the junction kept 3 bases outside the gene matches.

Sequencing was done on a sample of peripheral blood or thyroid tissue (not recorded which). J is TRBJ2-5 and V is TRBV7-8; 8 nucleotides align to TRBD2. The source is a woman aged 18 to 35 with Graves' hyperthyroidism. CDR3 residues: CASSWTSWETQYF. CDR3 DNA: TGTGCCAGCAGCTGGACTAGCTGGGAGACCCAGTACTTC.